These T cell receptor beta chains were read from a single sample in a study of beta chain features in type 1 diabetes. Repertoires were generated with immunoSEQ multiplex PCR, while TCRdb's copy carries only in-frame clones and drops some. Among about 930,000 clones, about a sixth were seen once, and the ten largest hold 0.02% to 0.025%. The sequencing input was naive CD4+ T cells from blood. These receptors originate from a woman between 18 and 30 years old in good health. Both conserved end residues are part of each CDR3. The D gene is left open where the match is weak. Clone size, where shown, is once, few, many, or a class for clones that have expanded.

size	D	V	J	CDR3	DNA
.	.	TRBV20-1	TRBJ2-3	CSATSGDTQYF	TGCAGTGCCACTAGTGGAGATACGCAGTATTTT
few	.	TRBV23-1	TRBJ2-7	CASSHTAPPCF	TGCGCCAGCAGTCATACCGCGCCACCTTGCTTC
few	.	TRBV6-1	TRBJ2-3	CASSTRDTQYF	TGTGCCAGCTCTACACGGGATACGCAGTATTTT
.	.	TRBV2	TRBJ1-1	CASSNTAMNTEAFF	TGTGCCAGCAGCAACACAGCTATGAACACTGAAGCTTTCTTT
.	TRBD2	TRBV7-2	TRBJ2-7	CASRHSGGVYEQYF	TGTGCCAGCAGACATAGCGGGGGCGTCTACGAGCAGTACTTC
.	.	TRBV7-2	TRBJ2-7	CASSPWVDSTYEQYF	TGTGCCAGCAGCCCTTGGGTCGATTCAACCTACGAGCAGTACTTC
few	.	TRBV7-9	TRBJ2-7	CASSLVTAGQYF	TGTGCCAGCAGCTTAGTGACTGCCGGACAGTACTTC
few	TRBD2	TRBV5-4	TRBJ2-2	CASSPVAGGPTGELFF	TGTGCCAGCAGCCCTGTAGCGGGAGGGCCCACCGGGGAGCTGTTTTTT
.	TRBD2	TRBV7-2	TRBJ2-3	CASSLSLGGRSDTQYF	TGTGCCAGCAGCCTCAGTCTGGGCGGGAGATCAGATACGCAGTATTTT
few	.	TRBV19	TRBJ2-7	CASSTGDRDSYEQYF	TGTGCCAGTAGTACCGGGGATCGGGACTCCTACGAGCAGTACTTC
few	TRBD2	TRBV2	TRBJ2-1	CASRGEASYNEQFF	TGTGCCAGCCGGGGGGAGGCGTCCTACAATGAGCAGTTCTTC
.	.	TRBV5-4	TRBJ1-1	CASSHRVFNTEAFF	TGTGCCAGCAGCCACAGGGTTTTCAACACTGAAGCTTTCTTT
.	.	TRBV19	TRBJ1-5	CASSIRPFDNQPQHF	TGTGCCAGTAGTATTCGACCTTTCGACAATCAGCCCCAGCATTTT
few	.	TRBV15	TRBJ1-3	CATSRGTGTLGNTIYF	TGTGCCACCAGCAGAGGGACCGGGACCCTTGGAAACACCATATATTTT
few	TRBD2	TRBV6-1	TRBJ2-7	CASESSGHIYEQYF	TGTGCCAGCGAATCTAGCGGTCACATTTACGAGCAGTACTTC
few	.	TRBV7-9	TRBJ2-1	CASSPPGSRKIEQFF	TGTGCCAGCAGCCCTCCGGGTTCCCGAAAAATTGAGCAGTTCTTC
.	.	TRBV6-1	TRBJ1-1	CASSRWDSRAFF	TGTGCCAGCAGTCGGTGGGACTCGAGAGCTTTCTTT
few	TRBD1	TRBV7-2	TRBJ2-2	CASSSNRGAGELFF	TGTGCCAGCAGCTCGAACAGGGGCGCCGGGGAGCTGTTTTTT
few	.	TRBV10-3	TRBJ2-5	CAISGGPEGKTQYF	TGTGCCATCAGCGGGGGACCGGAGGGGAAGACCCAGTACTTC
.	TRBD2	TRBV7-2	TRBJ2-1	CASSLLAGGARDEQFF	TGTGCCAGCAGCTTACTAGCGGGAGGTGCTCGCGATGAGCAGTTCTTC
.	.	TRBV28	TRBJ2-1	CASSLAATYNEQFF	TGTGCCAGCAGTTTGGCTGCCACCTACAATGAGCAGTTCTTC
few	TRBD2	TRBV18	TRBJ2-6	CASSGLADYHSGANVLTF	TGTGCCAGCTCCGGACTAGCGGATTATCACTCTGGGGCCAACGTCCTGACTTTC
.	TRBD1	TRBV6-1	TRBJ1-2	CASSEWGQTANYGYTF	TGTGCCAGCAGTGAATGGGGACAGACCGCTAACTATGGCTACACCTTC
.	.	TRBV28	TRBJ1-5	CASSDPPRRGQPQHF	TGTGCCAGCAGCGATCCCCCCCGTCGTGGTCAGCCCCAGCATTTT
few	TRBD2	TRBV6-5	TRBJ2-1	CASSGLAGANEQFF	TGTGCCAGCAGCGGACTAGCGGGTGCCAATGAGCAGTTCTTC
once	.	TRBV28	TRBJ1-2	CASTKRVGYTF	TGTGCCAGCACCAAGCGGGTTGGCTACACCTTC
.	TRBD2	TRBV6-6	TRBJ2-1	CASSYSVAGDGEQFF	TGTGCCAGCAGTTACTCTGTAGCGGGGGACGGTGAGCAGTTCTTC
.	.	TRBV28	TRBJ2-7	CASSLSLKRATYEQYF	TGTGCCAGCAGTTTATCCCTTAAGCGGGCCACCTACGAGCAGTACTTC
.	.	TRBV4-2	TRBJ2-7	CASSQVGDSPFYEQYF	TGTGCCAGCAGCCAAGTAGGGGATTCCCCCTTCTACGAGCAGTACTTC
once	TRBD2	TRBV11-2	TRBJ2-7	CASSSSSGSGYEQYF	TGTGCCAGCAGCTCCTCTAGCGGGAGTGGGTACGAGCAGTACTTC
.	.	TRBV28	TRBJ2-3	CASSLLLWDDRRFTDTQYF	TGTGCCAGCAGTTTACTTCTTTGGGACGACAGACGATTTACAGATACGCAGTATTTT
once	TRBD1	TRBV6-6	TRBJ1-2	CASRKPGGSGYTF	TGTGCCAGCAGGAAGCCAGGGGGTTCGGGCTACACCTTC
.	TRBD2	TRBV27	TRBJ2-1	CASISGWGLVDEQFF	TGTGCCAGCATCTCTGGGTGGGGACTAGTCGATGAGCAGTTCTTC